What follows are 26 T cell receptor beta chains derived from one specimen sequenced in a study of T cells after yellow fever vaccination. TCRdb reanalysed the 5' RACE reads using MiXCR and keeps one entry per CDR3 protein. This table holds 450,000 to 550,000 distinct CDR3 sequences, 15% to 20% found once. Source: PBMCs, taken 15 days after the yellow fever booster vaccination. The receptors were sampled from a man aged 25-40 years who received the YFV17D yellow fever vaccine.

There are a few counts of this clonotype. This chain joins TRBV20-1 and TRBJ2-7; no clear D gene. Trimming removed 3 bases from V and 4 bases from J, with 16 bases in between. The CDR3 runs to 14 residues. Germline V CDR1 and CDR2: DFQATT, SNEGSKA (reference sequence). CDR3 nucleotides: TGCAGTGCTAGCGAGGTCTATTCCGATTACGAGCAGTACTTC. Translated: CSASEVYSDYEQYF.

A note on this clonotype: Germline and junction disagree at one end, which may indicate a read error. The gene calls are TRBV7-2 and TRBJ2-2; either TRBD1 or TRBD2 may supply D (6 bases each). The length of the CDR3 is 16 residues. In germline, CDR1 is SGHTA, CDR2 FQGNSA. The CDR3 DNA reads as TGTGCCAGCAGCTTAGGGGGGGCAGGGAACGCCGGGGAGCTGTTTTTT. Translation: CASSLGGAGNAGELFF.

The chain recombines TRBV7-2 with TRBJ2-7; D is unclear. Germline loops: CDR1 SGHTA, CDR2 FQGNSA. CDR3 length: 12 residues. V lost 5 bases and J lost 7, with 12 bases in between. CDR3 loop: CASSHPGVEQYF. The CDR3 coding sequence is TGTGCCAGCAGCCACCCTGGTGTGGAGCAGTACTTC.

This clonotype was counted only a few times. The V and J genes are TRBV28 and TRBJ2-2; D not certain. Germline V gene data show CDR1 as MDHEN and CDR2 as SYDVKM. The CDR3 extends over 12 amino acids. V lost 6 bases and J 5 bases, leaving 7 bases between the germline ends. CDR3 amino acids: CASRDRTGELFF. DNA for the CDR3: TGTGCCAGCAGGGATAGGACCGGGGAGCTGTTTTTT.

This rearrangement joins TRBV6-2 or TRBV6-3 to TRBJ2-1; a possible D gene is TRBD2 (5 bases). Trimming removed 5 bases at V and 5 bases at J, with 16 bases between. The CDR3 totals 15 residues. Germline CDR1 is MNHEY and CDR2 is SVGEGT. The CDR3 here is CASSVPRGFHNEQFF. The DNA for the CDR3 is TGTGCCAGCAGTGTACCCCGAGGGTTCCACAATGAGCAGTTCTTC.

The CDR3 spells CASSEGTEDEQYF. The CDR3 region has the DNA TGTGCCAGCAGTGAAGGGACAGAAGACGAGCAGTACTTC. The chain recombines TRBV6-1 with TRBJ2-7; possible D gene TRBD1, 6 bases. Germline CDR1 and CDR2: MNHNS and SASEGT. V was trimmed by 1 base and J by 5 bases, leaving 9 bases between them. The length of the CDR3 is 13 residues.

The CDR3, as DNA: TGTGCCAGCAGCTCCACCCGGGGGAATGAGCAGTTCTTC. Its protein product is CASSSTRGNEQFF. The chain links TRBV7-6 to TRBJ2-1; D might be TRBD2 (6 bases). There are 13 residues in the CDR3. Looked up from germline, CDR1 is SGHVS and CDR2 is FNYEAQ. V lost 4 bases to trimming and J lost 7 bases, with 11 bases between them.

This clonotype appeared a few times. The chain joins TRBV20-1 to TRBJ2-3, with a tentative D call TRBD2 (5 bases). V lost 5 bases to trimming and J lost 4 bases, with 19 bases between them. CDR1 is DFQATT and CDR2 is SNEGSKA in the germline V gene (reference sequence). This CDR3 comprises 15 residues. This CDR3 reads CSAPKGSARADTQYF. The CDR3, as DNA: TGCAGTGCTCCAAAAGGGTCGGCGAGGGCAGATACGCAGTATTTT.

As to this clonotype: Being one base from a much bigger clone, this may be a read error. This likely comes from a read error, as the CDR3 has no conserved phenylalanine or tryptophan at its end. The V call is TRBV5-6, the J call TRBJ2-7, with D uncertain. Trimming left V 5 bases short and J 6 bases short, with 12 bases between. CDR3 size: 12 residues. Germline V gene data show CDR1 as SGHDT and CDR2 as YYEEEE. The CDR3 reads CASRTTVGEQYL. DNA for the CDR3: TGTGCCAGCAGAACAACAGTGGGCGAGCAGTACCTC.

This clonotype was seen a handful of times. The gene calls are TRBV7-9 and TRBJ2-1; TRBD1 matches at 8 bases. The V gene end was trimmed by 4 bases and the J gene end by 5 bases; junction bases not matched to a gene: 7. Germline V CDR1 and CDR2: SEHNR, FQNEAQ (reference sequence). The CDR3 consists of 15 residues. The CDR3 spells CASSSWTGSDNEQFF. DNA of the CDR3: TGTGCCAGCAGCTCCTGGACAGGGTCGGACAATGAGCAGTTCTTC. Complete variable domain (other parts from reference TRBV7-9 and TRBJ2-1): DTGVSQNPRHKITKRGQNVTFRCDPISEHNRLYWYRQTLGQGPEFLTYFQNEAQLEKSRLLSDRFSAERPKGSFSTLEIQRTEQGDSAMYLCASSSWTGSDNEQFFGPGTRLTVL.

This clonotype appeared a few times. V gene TRBV29-1 combines with J gene TRBJ2-5; 7 bases are shared with TRBD1. The CDR3 runs 13 residues. V trimming: 6 bases; J trimming: 4 bases; junction bases outside the gene matches: 8. Germline CDR1 SQVTM, CDR2 ANQGSEA. The CDR3 region is CSVLEGAGETQYF. CDR3 in DNA: TGCAGCGTACTAGAGGGGGCCGGAGAGACCCAGTACTTC.

A few counts support this clonotype. The chain joins TRBV7-9 to TRBJ2-1; the D gene is possibly TRBD1 (5 bases). The germline V and J ends were trimmed by 5 bases and 0 bases, with 14 bases remaining between them. Per germline, CDR1 SEHNR and CDR2 FQNEAQ (reference sequence). This CDR3 has 16 residues. The CDR3 DNA sequence: TGTGCCAGCAGCCCCCAAGGGGCTTCCTCCTACAATGAGCAGTTCTTC. It specifies CASSPQGASSYNEQFF.

This clonotype has more than one count but fewer than ten. J is TRBJ2-1 and V is TRBV29-1; 14 bases match TRBD2. CDR3 size: 15 residues. CDR1 and CDR2 from the germline V gene are SQVTM and ANQGSEA. V shed 3 bases, J shed 6 bases, and the junction held 4 bases outside the gene matches. CDR3 DNA: TGCAGCGTTGAGGGACTAGCGGGAGTCCCCAATGAGCAGTTCTTC. It encodes CSVEGLAGVPNEQFF.

V usage is TRBV7-3 and J usage is TRBJ2-1; the match to TRBD2 covers 10 bases. With V trimmed by 1 base and J by 5 bases, 11 bases remained unmatched. The CDR3 has 18 amino acids. Germline V gene lookup returns CDR1 SGHTA and CDR2 FQGTGA. The DNA for the CDR3 is TGTGCCAGCAGCTTAATGGCTAGCGGGAGAGGGGATCACAATGAGCAGTTCTTC. As protein: CASSLMASGRGDHNEQFF.

The chain links TRBV7-8 to TRBJ2-2, with a weak D call TRBD1 (6 bases). In germline, CDR1 is SGHVS, CDR2 FQNEAQ. Trimming stripped 6 bases from V and 4 bases from J, with 18 bases between. The CDR3 runs 16 residues. The CDR3 loop is CASRQIPDSLTGELFF. The CDR3 DNA reads as TGTGCCAGCAGGCAAATCCCGGACAGCCTCACCGGGGAGCTGTTTTTT.

This clonotype came up a few times. CDR3 protein: CASSYSSVGQPQHF. The DNA of the CDR3 is TGTGCCAGCAGTTACTCCTCCGTGGGTCAGCCCCAGCATTTT. This sequence joins TRBV6-5 and TRBJ1-5, with unresolved D. Germline V gives CDR1 MNHEY, CDR2 SVGAGI. The CDR3 sequence is 14 residues long. The germline V and J ends were trimmed by 0 bases and 6 bases, with 9 bases remaining between them.

This clonotype has just a few counts. The rearrangement uses TRBV7-2 and TRBJ2-3, with 9 nucleotides matching TRBD2. J gave up 12 bases and V 4 bases, and 11 bases lay outside the gene matches. The germline V gene has CDR1 SGHTA and CDR2 FQGNSA. The CDR3 has 14 residues. CDR3 coding DNA: TGTGCCAGCAGCTCAACAGGGGCTAGCGGGGCCCAGTATTTT. It is translated as CASSSTGASGAQYF.

The chain joins TRBV5-6 to TRBJ1-2; the D is unclear. V was clipped by 4 bases and J by 4 bases, with 11 bases between them. The CDR3 covers 13 residues. Germline V CDR1 and CDR2: SGHDT, YYEEEE. CDR3 amino acids: CASSPRESYGYTF. In DNA, the CDR3 is TGTGCCAGCAGCCCCAGAGAGTCCTATGGCTACACCTTC.

This clonotype has only a few counts. CDR3 coding DNA: TGTGCCAGCAGCGTGGGGGTTGGGGGCTACGAGCAGTACTTC. Protein product: CASSVGVGGYEQYF. The V and J genes are TRBV14 and TRBJ2-7; tentatively, D is TRBD1 or TRBD2 (5 bases each). CDR1 is SGHDN and CDR2 is FVKESK in the germline V gene. The V end was cut by 5 bases, the J end by 3 bases, with 14 bases between. CDR3 length equals 14 residues. The full variable domain, in which reference TRBV14 and TRBJ2-7 provide the parts outside the CDR3, is EAGVTQFPSHSVIEKGQTVTLRCDPISGHDNLYWYRRVMGKEIKFLLHFVKESKQDESGMPNNRFLAERTGGTYSTLKVQPAELEDSGVYFCASSVGVGGYEQYFGPGTRLTVT.

V gene TRBV29-1 combines with J gene TRBJ1-1; weak D call: TRBD1 (5 bases). Germline V gives CDR1 SQVTM, CDR2 ANQGSEA. Trimming removed 1 base at V and 5 bases at J, with 14 bases between. This CDR3 region has 14 residues. The CDR3 bases are TGCAGCGTTGAAGTGGGTGGGGCAGGTACTGAAGCTTTCTTT. Encoded protein: CSVEVGGAGTEAFF.

The J gene is TRBJ2-5, the V gene TRBV29-1, with D tentatively TRBD1 (6 bases). V lost 2 bases and J lost 2, with 12 bases in between. The germline CDR1 and CDR2 sequences are SQVTM and ANQGSEA. This CDR3 is built from 14 residues. This CDR3 is CSVEWDNRQETQYF. DNA for the CDR3: TGCAGCGTTGAATGGGACAACAGGCAAGAGACCCAGTACTTC. Full variable domain (outside the CDR3, taken from reference TRBV29-1 and TRBJ2-5): SAVISQKPSRDICQRGTSLTIQCQVDSQVTMMFWYRQQPGQSLTLIATANQGSEATYESGFVIDKFPISRPNLTFSTLTVSNMSPEDSSIYLCSVEWDNRQETQYFGPGTRLLVL.

The genes are TRBV9 and TRBJ2-2, with a possible D match to TRBD2 (6 bases). Looked up from germline, CDR1 is SGDLS and CDR2 is YYNGEE. The CDR3 covers 16 residues. V was shortened by 3 bases and J by 2 bases, with 14 bases between the two germline ends. The CDR3 region has the DNA TGTGCCAGCAGCGAGGGGACTCGCGTTAACACCGGGGAGCTGTTTTTT. Its protein is CASSEGTRVNTGELFF. The full variable domain, with the rest looked up from reference TRBV9 and TRBJ2-2, is DSGVTQTPKHLITATGQRVTLRCSPRSGDLSVYWYQQSLDQGLQFLIQYYNGEERAKGNILERFSAQQFPDLHSELNLSSLELGDSALYFCASSEGTRVNTGELFFGEGSRLTVL.

The chain is built from TRBV7-2 and TRBJ2-5, with D uncertain. Trimming shortened V by 5 bases and J by 4 bases, and 11 bases separated the two germline ends. Germline CDR1 is SGHTA and CDR2 is FQGNSA. The CDR3 length is 13 residues. The DNA for the CDR3 is TGTGCCAGCAGCCAATCTGGTGGAGAGACCCAGTACTTC. The encoded protein is CASSQSGGETQYF.

This chain joins TRBV7-9 and TRBJ1-2, with D perhaps matching TRBD1 (5 bases). The V gene's germline CDR1 is SEHNR and CDR2 FQNEAQ (reference sequence). Trimming shortened V by 3 bases and J by 8 bases, and 16 bases separated the two germline ends. The CDR3 totals 14 residues. The CDR3 sequence is CASSLRQPTQGYTF. The CDR3 region has the DNA TGTGCCAGCAGCTTGAGACAGCCCACCCAGGGCTACACCTTC.

This clonotype has a handful of counts. CDR3 in amino acids: CASSGVSPYNEQFF. CDR3 coding DNA: TGTGCCAGCAGCGGGGTTTCACCGTACAATGAGCAGTTCTTC. The chain employs TRBV7-9 and TRBJ2-1, with unresolved D. The CDR3 spans 14 residues. Trimming shortened V by 5 bases and J by 4 bases, and 12 bases separated the two germline ends. Per the germline V gene, CDR1 is SEHNR and CDR2 is FQNEAQ (reference sequence).

This clonotype was seen only a few times. The gene calls are TRBV7-2 and TRBJ1-4; possibly TRBD1 for D (5 bases). CDR1 SGHTA and CDR2 FQGNSA come from the germline V gene. V was clipped by 1 base and J by 8 bases, with 14 bases between them. This CDR3 spans 15 amino acids. The CDR3 coding sequence is TGTGCCAGCAGCTTAGTCGGCCAGGGTCTAGAAAAACTGTTTTTT. Its protein is CASSLVGQGLEKLFF.